A single sample gave rise to the 29 T cell receptor beta chains below, sequenced in a study of blood T cell repertoires in COVID-19. Assay: immunoSEQ multiplex PCR; the TCRdb copy retains only in-frame clones and omits some. The repertoire has 150,000 to 200,000 clones, 81% of them found once; the top ten carry under 13%. The sequencing input was peripheral blood. The receptor source for this set is a human donor in a cohort sampled during active COVID-19.

CDR3 coding DNA: TGTGCCAGCAGCTTTTCTGGCGGAGAGACCCAGTACTTC. Translating gives CASSFSGGETQYF. The chain is built from TRBV28 and TRBJ2-5; D unclear. V was pared by 6 bases and J by 4 bases, with 12 bases between. The germline gives CDR1 MDHEN, CDR2 SYDVKM. The CDR3 length is 13 residues.

This clone was observed many times. The chain links TRBV6-2 or TRBV6-3 to TRBJ2-7; 7 positions match TRBD2. CDR3 length equals 15 residues. CDR1 is MNHEY, CDR2 SVGEGT, per germline. The junction had 10 bases not matched to a gene; V was cut back by 2 bases and J by 6 bases. This CDR3 reads CASSYLASGLSEQYF. In DNA form, the CDR3 reads TGTGCCAGCAGTTACCTGGCTAGCGGCCTAAGCGAGCAGTACTTC.

The chain links TRBV7-2 to TRBJ2-7, with D possibly TRBD1 on 6 matching bases. Between the trimmed V and J ends, which lost 2 bases and 3 bases, there was a span of 14 bases. From germline, CDR1 is SGHTA and CDR2 FQGNSA. This CDR3 comprises 15 residues. As DNA, the CDR3 is TGTGCCAGCAGCTTATGGGGTGGGGGCCTCTACGAGCAGTACTTC. The encoded protein is CASSLWGGGLYEQYF.

The CDR3 DNA reads as TGTGCCAGCAGCGTAGATCTCGGGACCCAGTACTTC. This gives the protein CASSVDLGTQYF. J is TRBJ2-5 and V is TRBV9, with D unclear. V was clipped by 0 bases and J by 7 bases, with 7 bases between them. This CDR3 is 12 amino acids long. Per germline, CDR1 SGDLS and CDR2 YYNGEE.

V usage is TRBV4-3 and J usage is TRBJ1-2; possible D gene TRBD1, 6 bases. Trimming cost V 2 bases and J 8 bases, with 21 bases left between them. Germline V gives CDR1 LGHNA, CDR2 YSLEER. The CDR3 spans 16 residues. This CDR3 is CASSQIGITDSRGYTF. CDR3 DNA: TGCGCCAGCAGCCAAATCGGGATCACGGACAGCCGGGGCTACACCTTC.

This chain uses TRBV12-5 with TRBJ2-5; no definite D call. V lost 2 bases to trimming and J lost 1 base, with 8 bases between them. CDR1 is LGHNT, CDR2 FRNRAP, per germline. The CDR3 covers 14 residues. The CDR3, as DNA: TGTGCTAGTGGTTTGAACAGCCTCCAAGAGACCCAGTACTTC. It specifies CASGLNSLQETQYF.

A single count supports this clone. J is TRBJ1-1 and V is TRBV7-9; D perhaps matches TRBD1 (5 bases). The CDR3 contains 13 residues. Germline V lookup: CDR1 SEHNR, CDR2 FQNEAQ (reference sequence). Trimming shortened V by 5 bases and J by 0 bases, and 7 bases separated the two germline ends. The CDR3 DNA sequence: TGTGCCAGCAGCCTGACAGTGAACACTGAAGCTTTCTTT. Residues: CASSLTVNTEAFF.

The chain links TRBV11-2 to TRBJ1-6, with 10 bases aligning to TRBD1. Germline loops: CDR1 SGHAT, CDR2 FQNNGV. V was pared by 3 bases and J by 10 bases, with 6 bases of the junction left unmatched. The CDR3 consists of 15 residues. CDR3 nucleotide sequence: TGTGCCAGCAGCTTCGACAGGGGGCGCGAGTCACCCCTCCACTTT. Translated, it gives CASSFDRGRESPLHF.

The chain combines TRBV6-5 with TRBJ2-5; a possible D gene is TRBD1 (6 bases). Germline V gene lookup returns CDR1 MNHEY and CDR2 SVGAGI. V was pared by 7 bases and J by 4 bases, with 16 bases between. The CDR3 is 14 residues long. The CDR3 DNA reads TGTGCCAGCAATCATCAGGGGATGGGAGAGACCCAGTACTTC. It encodes CASNHQGMGETQYF.

As regards this clone: A junction end diverges from the germline sequence, so it may reflect a read error. This chain uses TRBV12-3 or TRBV12-4 with TRBJ2-3, with 9 bases that match TRBD1. The CDR3 runs to 11 residues. The CDR3 loop reads CASSTGGGVGF. As DNA, the CDR3 is TGTGCCAGCAGTACAGGGGGCGGCGTCGGGTTT.

The chain employs TRBV6-2 or TRBV6-3 and TRBJ1-1; unclear D gene. The germline V gene has CDR1 MNHEY and CDR2 SVGEGT. V shed 6 bases and J shed 11 bases, with 13 bases lying between them. The CDR3 has 11 amino acids. CDR3 protein: CASSLGVNAFF. The DNA of the CDR3 is TGTGCCAGCAGCCTCGGAGTGAATGCTTTCTTT.

This clone was seen only a few times. This chain links TRBV19 with TRBJ1-3; 9 bases are shared with TRBD1. The CDR3 has 17 residues. J lost 1 base, V lost 5 bases, and 9 bases had no gene match. Looked up from germline, CDR1 is LNHDA and CDR2 is SQIVND (reference sequence). CDR3 nucleotide sequence: TGTGCCAGTAGTTTACTGGACAGGGGACCGTCTGGAAACACCATATATTTT. Its protein product is CASSLLDRGPSGNTIYF.

The V call is TRBV10-1, the J call TRBJ1-1; TRBD1 matches 9 bases. Germline trimming cut 4 bases from V and 9 bases from J; bases unmatched to any gene: 9. The CDR3 extends over 14 amino acids. CDR1 is WNHNN and CDR2 is SYGVQD in the germline V gene (reference sequence). DNA for the CDR3: TGCGCCAGCAGTGCCGGGACAGGGCCCGCTCAAGCTTTCTTT. Its protein is CASSAGTGPAQAFF.

This sequence joins TRBV29-1 and TRBJ1-1, with D tentatively TRBD1 (6 bases). Germline loops: CDR1 SQVTM, CDR2 ANQGSEA. Trimming shortened V by 6 bases and J by 1 base, and 15 bases separated the two germline ends. The CDR3 extends over 14 amino acids. CDR3: CSVQRGAGNTEAFF. The CDR3 region has the DNA TGCAGCGTCCAGCGGGGGGCGGGGAACACTGAAGCTTTCTTT.

Note on this clone: Other DNA sequences in the same sample also yield this CDR3. The chain's CDR3 is CASSEALRGSPLHF. The CDR3 coding sequence is TGTGCCAGCAGTGAAGCGCTTCGGGGTTCACCCCTCCACTTT. V gene TRBV6-1 combines with J gene TRBJ1-6; D unclear. CDR1 is MNHNS, CDR2 SASEGT, per germline. Trimming shortened V by 0 bases and J by 9 bases, and 9 bases separated the two germline ends. The CDR3 runs to 14 residues.

The chain joins TRBV9 to TRBJ2-3; D is possibly TRBD1 (5 bases). The V and J ends lost 4 bases and 2 bases respectively, with 11 bases between them. Germline CDR1 reads SGDLS; CDR2 reads YYNGEE. The CDR3 runs 14 residues. Here the CDR3 reads CASSSFRDTDTQYF. The CDR3 DNA sequence: TGTGCCAGCAGCTCCTTCAGGGACACAGATACGCAGTATTTT.

The CDR3 region has the DNA TGTGCTAGTGGGACAGGCCTATCTGGGGCCAACGTCCTGACTTTC. Residues: CASGTGLSGANVLTF. The genes are TRBV12-5 and TRBJ2-6; a weak D match, TRBD1 (6 bases). Germline V gene lookup returns CDR1 LGHNT and CDR2 FRNRAP. The V end lost 6 bases, the J end lost 1 base, and 10 bases lay between the germline ends. The CDR3 consists of 15 residues.

V and J are TRBV7-2 and TRBJ2-2, with TRBD2 identical over 8 bases. The CDR3 consists of 15 residues. Germline assignment: CDR1 SGHTA and CDR2 FQGNSA. V gave up 5 bases and J gave up 5 bases; unmatched junction bases: 7. The CDR3 sequence is CASSRGLVGTGELFF. The CDR3 DNA is TGTGCCAGCAGCCGGGGACTAGTGGGGACCGGGGAGCTGTTTTTT.

The chain uses TRBV14 and TRBJ2-3; D is perhaps TRBD2 (5 bases). CDR1 is SGHDN and CDR2 is FVKESK in the germline V gene. V was cut by 0 bases and J by 4 bases, with 11 bases left in between. This CDR3 is built from 15 residues. CDR3 sequence: CASSQDEGRADTQYF. As DNA, the CDR3 is TGTGCCAGCAGCCAAGATGAGGGAAGGGCAGATACGCAGTATTTT.

This clone has a single count. The rearrangement links TRBV28 to TRBJ1-2; the D gene is possibly TRBD1 (5 bases). The CDR3 sequence is 14 residues long. Trimming cost V 8 bases and J 7 bases, with 20 bases left between them. The germline gives CDR1 MDHEN, CDR2 SYDVKM. The CDR3 nucleotides are TGTGCCAGCCACACGCGCGGGGGAAGAGTTGGCTACACCTTC. This encodes CASHTRGGRVGYTF.

The chain recombines TRBV7-2 with TRBJ2-2; maybe TRBD2 (6 bases). Trimming stripped 7 bases from V and 7 bases from J, with 16 bases between. Germline V lookup: CDR1 SGHTA, CDR2 FQGNSA. This CDR3 is 14 amino acids long. CDR3 residues: CASNRAGGIGELFF. The CDR3 DNA sequence: TGTGCCAGCAACCGGGCGGGCGGGATCGGGGAGCTGTTTTTT.

The V gene is TRBV7-3, the J gene TRBJ2-7, with TRBD2 matching 7 bases. The CDR3 length is 13 residues. The V gene end was trimmed by 2 bases and the J gene end by 4 bases; junction bases not matched to a gene: 2. Looked up from germline, CDR1 is SGHTA and CDR2 is FQGTGA. Written as DNA, the CDR3 is TGTGCCAGCAGCTTAGGACTAGGGTACGAGCAGTACTTC. It specifies CASSLGLGYEQYF.

CDR3 in amino acids: CASSRDRGGYNEQFF. The DNA of the CDR3 is TGTGCCAGCAGCCGGGACAGGGGGGGATACAATGAGCAGTTCTTC. The chain carries TRBV6-5 and TRBJ2-1, with 11 nucleotides matching TRBD1. This CDR3 is 15 amino acids long. Unmatched junction bases numbered 5, after V lost 6 bases and J lost 4 bases. Germline assignment: CDR1 MNHEY and CDR2 SVGAGI.

The V gene is TRBV12-3 or TRBV12-4, the J gene TRBJ2-1; maybe TRBD2 (5 bases). V lost 3 bases and J lost 5, with 8 bases in between. The CDR3 is made up of 13 amino acids. The CDR3 bases are TGTGCCAGCAGTTTTCAAGCGGACAATGAGCAGTTCTTC. Its translation: CASSFQADNEQFF.

This chain joins TRBV6-5 and TRBJ2-5, with 11 bases matching TRBD1. The CDR3 length is 15 residues. Germline assignment: CDR1 MNHEY and CDR2 SVGAGI. The J segment lost 5 bases and the V segment lost 7 bases, leaving 9 bases of the junction unmatched. The DNA of the CDR3 is TGTGCCAGCACTACCGCCGGGACAGGGGGGGAGACCCAGTACTTC. Protein: CASTTAGTGGETQYF.

The chain links TRBV6-1 to TRBJ1-6; 8 positions match TRBD1. The V and J ends lost 0 bases and 7 bases, in that order; junction bases with no gene match: 8. Germline values: CDR1 MNHNS, CDR2 SASEGT. CDR3 size: 17 residues. The chain's CDR3 is CASSEALGQGPNSPLHF. The CDR3, as DNA: TGTGCCAGCAGTGAAGCGCTAGGACAGGGTCCGAATTCACCCCTCCACTTT.

The rearrangement uses TRBV19 and TRBJ1-1; the match to TRBD1 covers 8 bases. Per the germline V gene, CDR1 is LNHDA and CDR2 is SQIVND (reference sequence). The V gene end was trimmed by 5 bases and the J gene end by 0 bases; junction bases not matched to a gene: 8. CDR3 length equals 16 residues. The CDR3 DNA sequence: TGTGCCAGTAGTTACGGGACAGGAGGCATGAACACTGAAGCTTTCTTT. Translation gives CASSYGTGGMNTEAFF.

V and J are TRBV6-5 and TRBJ1-4; D may be TRBD1 (5 bases). From germline, CDR1 is MNHEY and CDR2 SVGAGI. The CDR3 length is 15 residues. Trimming removed 0 bases from V and 7 bases from J, with 12 bases in between. Written as DNA, the CDR3 is TGTGCCAGCAGTTACTCCCCAGGGTGGGCTGAAAAACTGTTTTTT. Translation: CASSYSPGWAEKLFF.

The J gene is TRBJ1-1, the V gene TRBV5-4, with D uncertain. Trimming pared 0 bases from V and 5 bases from J, leaving 8 bases between. Germline values: CDR1 SGHNT, CDR2 YYREEE (reference sequence). The CDR3 extends over 13 amino acids. The CDR3 loop reads CASSLDSRTEAFF. The CDR3 DNA reads TGTGCCAGCAGCTTGGACAGCCGGACTGAAGCTTTCTTT.